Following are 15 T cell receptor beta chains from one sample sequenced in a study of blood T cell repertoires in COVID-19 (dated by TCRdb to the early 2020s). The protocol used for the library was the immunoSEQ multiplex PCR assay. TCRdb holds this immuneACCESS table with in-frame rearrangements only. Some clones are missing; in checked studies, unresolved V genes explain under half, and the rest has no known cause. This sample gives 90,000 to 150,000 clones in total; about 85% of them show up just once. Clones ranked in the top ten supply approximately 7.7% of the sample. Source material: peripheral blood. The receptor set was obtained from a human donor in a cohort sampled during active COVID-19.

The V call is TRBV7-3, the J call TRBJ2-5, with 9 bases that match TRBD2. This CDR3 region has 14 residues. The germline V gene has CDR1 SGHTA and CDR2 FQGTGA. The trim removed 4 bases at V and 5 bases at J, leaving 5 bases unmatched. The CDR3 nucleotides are TGTGCCAGCAGCTCCCGCGGGGGGGACGAGACCCAGTACTTC. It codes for CASSSRGGDETQYF.

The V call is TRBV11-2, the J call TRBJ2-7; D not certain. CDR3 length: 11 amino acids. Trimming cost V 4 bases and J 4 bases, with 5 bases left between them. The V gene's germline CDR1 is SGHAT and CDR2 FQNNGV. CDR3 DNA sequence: TGTGCCAGCAGCTACTCATACGAGCAGTACTTC. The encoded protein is CASSYSYEQYF.

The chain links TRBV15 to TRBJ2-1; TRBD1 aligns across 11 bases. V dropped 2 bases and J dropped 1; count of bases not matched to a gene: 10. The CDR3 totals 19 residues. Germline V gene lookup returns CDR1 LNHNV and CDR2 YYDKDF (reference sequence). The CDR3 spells CATSRKGQGVLGSYNEQFF. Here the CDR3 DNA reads TGTGCCACCAGCAGAAAGGGACAGGGGGTATTAGGGTCCTACAATGAGCAGTTCTTC.

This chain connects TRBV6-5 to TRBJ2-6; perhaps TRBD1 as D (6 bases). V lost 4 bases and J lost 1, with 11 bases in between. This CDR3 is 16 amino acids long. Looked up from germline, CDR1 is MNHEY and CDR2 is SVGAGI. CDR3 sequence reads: CASSWGRGSGANVLTF. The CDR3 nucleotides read TGTGCCAGCAGTTGGGGGCGAGGGTCTGGGGCCAACGTCCTGACTTTC.

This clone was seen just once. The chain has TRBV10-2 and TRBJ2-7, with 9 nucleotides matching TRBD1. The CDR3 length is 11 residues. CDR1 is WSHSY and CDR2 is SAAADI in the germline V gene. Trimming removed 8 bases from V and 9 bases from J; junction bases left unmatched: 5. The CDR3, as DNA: TGCGCCAGCGAGGGACAGGGAGTGCAGTACTTC. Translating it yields CASEGQGVQYF.

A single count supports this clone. CDR3 region: CASSSWTGLGVGHEQFF. Here the CDR3 DNA reads TGTGCCAGCAGCTCCTGGACAGGGCTAGGGGTGGGTCATGAGCAGTTCTTC. The chain has TRBV7-3 and TRBJ2-1; 8 nucleotides agree with TRBD1. The CDR3 runs to 17 residues. Trimming took 4 bases from V and 8 from J; bases not matched to a gene: 16. CDR1 SGHTA and CDR2 FQGTGA come from the germline V gene.

In nucleotides, the CDR3 is TGTGCAGCCCATGGCGGGATAGGGACAGATACGCAGTATTTT. Its protein is CAAHGGIGTDTQYF. V usage is TRBV28 and J usage is TRBJ2-3; perhaps TRBD2 as D (6 bases). CDR1 and CDR2 from the germline V gene are MDHEN and SYDVKM. The CDR3 extends over 14 amino acids.

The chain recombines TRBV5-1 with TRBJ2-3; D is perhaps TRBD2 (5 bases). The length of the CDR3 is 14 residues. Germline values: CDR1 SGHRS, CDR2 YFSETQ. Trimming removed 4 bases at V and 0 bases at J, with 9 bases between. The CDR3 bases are TGCGCCAGCAGCCCCGGGGTTAGCACAGATACGCAGTATTTT. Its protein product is CASSPGVSTDTQYF. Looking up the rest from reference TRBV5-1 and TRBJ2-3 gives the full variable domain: KAGVTQTPRYLIKTRGQQVTLSCSPISGHRSVSWYQQTPGQGLQFLFEYFSETQRNKGNFPGRFSGRQFSNSRSEMNVSTLELGDSALYLCASSPGVSTDTQYFGPGTRLTVL.

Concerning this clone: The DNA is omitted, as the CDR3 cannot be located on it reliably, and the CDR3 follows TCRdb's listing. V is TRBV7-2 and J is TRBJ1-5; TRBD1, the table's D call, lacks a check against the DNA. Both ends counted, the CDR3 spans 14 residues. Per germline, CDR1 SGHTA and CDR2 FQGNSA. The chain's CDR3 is CASSQDRGGSPSIF.

This chain's CDR3 is CASSVDRREGAHEQFF. In DNA, the CDR3 is TGTGCCAGCAGCGTAGATAGGCGCGAGGGGGCACATGAGCAGTTCTTC. The chain joins TRBV9 to TRBJ2-1, with TRBD1 identical over 7 bases. The CDR3 covers 16 residues. Per the germline V gene, CDR1 is SGDLS and CDR2 is YYNGEE. With V trimmed by 0 bases and J by 8 bases, 11 bases remained unmatched.

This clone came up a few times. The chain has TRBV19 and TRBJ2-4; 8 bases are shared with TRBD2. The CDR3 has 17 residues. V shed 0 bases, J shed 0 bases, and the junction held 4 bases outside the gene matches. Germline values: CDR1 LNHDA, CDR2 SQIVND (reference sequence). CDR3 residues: CASSIDRGGLAKNIQYF. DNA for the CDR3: TGTGCCAGTAGTATAGATCGGGGGGGCCTAGCCAAAAACATTCAGTACTTC.

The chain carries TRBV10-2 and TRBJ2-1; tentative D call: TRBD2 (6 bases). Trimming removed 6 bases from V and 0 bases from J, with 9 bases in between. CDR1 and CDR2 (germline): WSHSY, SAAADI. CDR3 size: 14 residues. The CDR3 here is CASRTGGSYNEQFF. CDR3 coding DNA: TGCGCCAGCAGGACCGGGGGCTCCTACAATGAGCAGTTCTTC.

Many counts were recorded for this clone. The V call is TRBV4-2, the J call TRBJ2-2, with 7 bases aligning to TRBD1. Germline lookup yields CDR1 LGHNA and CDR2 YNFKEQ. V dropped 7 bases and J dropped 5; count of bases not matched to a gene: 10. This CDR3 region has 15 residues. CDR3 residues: CASNRGGTSTGELFF. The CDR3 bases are TGTGCCAGCAACCGAGGGGGCACTTCTACCGGGGAGCTGTTTTTT.

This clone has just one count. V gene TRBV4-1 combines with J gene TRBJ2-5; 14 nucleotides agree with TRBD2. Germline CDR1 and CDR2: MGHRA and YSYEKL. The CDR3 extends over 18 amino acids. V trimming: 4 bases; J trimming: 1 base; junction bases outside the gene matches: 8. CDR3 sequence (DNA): TGCGCCAGCAGCCTGACTAGCGGGGGGGCGGCGCCCCAAGAGACCCAGTACTTC. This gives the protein CASSLTSGGAAPQETQYF.

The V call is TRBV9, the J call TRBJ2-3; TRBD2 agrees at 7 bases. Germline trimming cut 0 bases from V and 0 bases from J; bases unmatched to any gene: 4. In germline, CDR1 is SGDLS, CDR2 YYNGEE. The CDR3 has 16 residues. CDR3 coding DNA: TGTGCCAGCAGCGTAGTTAGCGGGCTTAGCACAGATACGCAGTATTTT. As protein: CASSVVSGLSTDTQYF.